There are a few counts of the clone carrying this TCR beta chain. V was trimmed by 4 bases and J by 3 bases, leaving 7 bases between them. The CDR3 runs to 11 residues. Per germline, CDR1 DFQATT and CDR2 SNEGSKA (reference sequence). cDNA libraries for TCR alpha and TCR beta, carrying sample barcodes and UMIs, came from 5'RACE with constant-segment primers. MiXCR, run by TCRdb on the 5' RACE reads, gives a single entry per CDR3 protein. The sample holds about 110,000 distinct CDR3 sequences; 9.5% to 15% are singletons and the top ten take about 27%. The entry originates in a study of T-cell memory formation after mild COVID-19. Overall study context: In these data, TCR clusters were largely donor specific.

This sequence joins TRBV20-1 and TRBJ2-7; D not resolved. The sequencing sample was made of PBMCs or a T cell subset sorted from them (not recorded which). This TCR was recovered from an adult woman who had mild COVID-19 (a few samples of this study predate the infection). Cell type and time point are not known. The CDR3 loop reads CSAITHYEQYF. CDR3 sequence (DNA): TGCAGTGCTATTACTCACTACGAGCAGTACTTC.